This T cell receptor (beta chain) originates from a study of PD-1 blockade in mismatch repair-deficient tumors. Points from the study as a whole: Rapid post-treatment expansion, then contraction, generally preceding radiologic response, marked tumor-resident clones.

For this clone: Antigen unknown.

TCRs were sequenced from a few patients responding to pembrolizumab. Per germline, CDR1 MNHNY and CDR2 SVGAGI (reference sequence). This CDR3 comprises 13 residues. With 5 bases removed from V and 4 bases from J, the gap between germline ends came to 11 bases. Produced via immunoSEQ multiplex PCR; TCRdb's table is partial and in-frame only. The table includes approximately 79,000 clones, 70% to 90% detected once. The receptor was derived from an adult with mismatch repair-deficient cancer. The V and J genes are TRBV6-6 and TRBJ1-1, with TRBD1 as a possible D gene (5 bases). The sample was peripheral blood, taken 44 weeks after starting pembrolizumab. The CDR3 DNA reads TGTGCCAGCAGTCCCGTTGGGGGCACTGAAGCTTTCTTT. It is translated as CASSPVGGTEAFF.